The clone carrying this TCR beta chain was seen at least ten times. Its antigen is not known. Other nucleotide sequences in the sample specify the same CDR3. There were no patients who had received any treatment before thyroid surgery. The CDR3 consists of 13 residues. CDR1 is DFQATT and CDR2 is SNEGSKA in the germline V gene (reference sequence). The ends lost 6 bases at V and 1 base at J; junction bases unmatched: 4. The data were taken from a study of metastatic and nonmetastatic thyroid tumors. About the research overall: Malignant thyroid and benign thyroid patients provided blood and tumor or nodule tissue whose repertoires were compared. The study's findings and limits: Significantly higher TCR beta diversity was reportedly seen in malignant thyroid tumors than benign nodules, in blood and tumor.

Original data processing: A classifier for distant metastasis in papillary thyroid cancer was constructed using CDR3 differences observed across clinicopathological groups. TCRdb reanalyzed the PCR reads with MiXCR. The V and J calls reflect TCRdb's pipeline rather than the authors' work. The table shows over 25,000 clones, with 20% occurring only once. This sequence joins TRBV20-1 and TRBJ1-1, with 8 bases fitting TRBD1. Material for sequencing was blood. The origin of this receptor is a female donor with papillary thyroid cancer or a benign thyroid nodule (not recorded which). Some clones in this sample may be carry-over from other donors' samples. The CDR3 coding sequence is TGCAGTGCCGTGACAGGGGCGAACACTGAAGCTTTCTTT. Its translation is CSAVTGANTEAFF.